What follows is one TCR beta chain and its context. With 2 bases removed from V and 6 bases from J, the gap between germline ends came to 15 bases. Germline CDR1 reads MNHEY; CDR2 reads SMNVEV (reference sequence). The CDR3 extends over 15 amino acids. The sample belongs to a study of shared clonotypes between healthy human individuals. Study information: Donors were a couple of women and a few men aged 18 to 49.

Terminally differentiated effector memory CD45RA+ cells were excluded from the naive CD8 cells, which were CD45RO-negative and positively selected for CCR7. In the original processing: Filtering differed because ImmunoSEQ produced junction-only sequences that carried no quality scores. The method was immunoSEQ multiplex PCR; TCRdb's version includes in-frame clones alone and lacks a portion of them. From that table come the V and J calls and clone size; the DNA was used to work out D and trimming. The table has just over 2,000,000 clones, over 85% seen once. Sequenced: naive CD8+ T cells sorted from blood. This TCR came from a man younger than 35 in good health. The V and J genes are TRBV27 and TRBJ2-3, with D unresolved. The CDR3 DNA sequence: TGTGCCAGCAGTTTAAGGGCAGGACGGACCGATACGCAGTATTTT. Translated, it gives CASSLRAGRTDTQYF.